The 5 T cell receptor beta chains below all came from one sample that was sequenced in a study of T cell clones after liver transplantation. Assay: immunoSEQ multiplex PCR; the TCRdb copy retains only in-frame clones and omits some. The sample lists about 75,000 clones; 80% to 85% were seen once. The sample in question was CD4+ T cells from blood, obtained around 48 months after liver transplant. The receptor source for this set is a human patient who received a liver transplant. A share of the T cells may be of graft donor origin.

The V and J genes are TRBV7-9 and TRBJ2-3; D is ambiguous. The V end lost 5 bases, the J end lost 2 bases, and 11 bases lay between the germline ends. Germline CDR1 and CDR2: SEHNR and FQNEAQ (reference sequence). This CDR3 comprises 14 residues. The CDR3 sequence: CASSKAKATDTQYF. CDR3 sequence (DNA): TGTGCCAGCAGCAAAGCGAAGGCCACAGATACGCAGTATTTT.

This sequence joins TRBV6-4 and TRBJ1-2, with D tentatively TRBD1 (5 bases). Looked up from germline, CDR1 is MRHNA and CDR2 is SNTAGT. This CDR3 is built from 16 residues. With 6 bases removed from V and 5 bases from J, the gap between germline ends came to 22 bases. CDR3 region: CASRRFDSTTLYGYTF. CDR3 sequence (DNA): TGTGCCAGCAGACGGTTTGACAGCACTACACTTTATGGCTACACCTTC.

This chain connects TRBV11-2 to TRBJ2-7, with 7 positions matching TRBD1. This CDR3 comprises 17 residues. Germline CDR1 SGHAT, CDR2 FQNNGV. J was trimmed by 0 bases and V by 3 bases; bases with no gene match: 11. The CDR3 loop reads CASSFTNEGDSSYEQYF. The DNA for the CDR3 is TGTGCCAGCAGCTTCACCAACGAGGGGGACAGCTCCTACGAGCAGTACTTC.

CDR3 region: CASSRTPTGQGIGELFF. In DNA, the CDR3 is TGTGCCAGCAGCCGAACGCCCACAGGACAGGGAATCGGGGAGCTGTTTTTT. The chain links TRBV7-8 to TRBJ2-2, with 8 bases lining up with TRBD1. CDR3 length: 17 amino acids. The germline V gene has CDR1 SGHVS and CDR2 FQNEAQ. Trimming at V came to 5 bases and at J to 7 bases, leaving 15 bases not matched to a gene. The full variable domain, its missing parts supplied by reference TRBV7-8 and TRBJ2-2, is GAGVSQSPRYKVAKRGQDVALRCDPISGHVSLFWYQQALGQGPEFLTYFQNEAQLDKSGLPSDRFFAERPEGSVSTLKIQRTQQEDSAVYLCASSRTPTGQGIGELFFGEGSRLTVL.

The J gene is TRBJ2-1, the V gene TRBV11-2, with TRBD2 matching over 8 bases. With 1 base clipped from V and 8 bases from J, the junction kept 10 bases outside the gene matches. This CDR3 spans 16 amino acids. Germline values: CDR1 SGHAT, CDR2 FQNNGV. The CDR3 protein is CASSLVRPGLGYEQFF. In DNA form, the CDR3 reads TGTGCCAGCAGCTTAGTACGTCCGGGACTAGGCTATGAGCAGTTCTTC. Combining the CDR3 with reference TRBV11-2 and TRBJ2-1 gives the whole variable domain EAGVAQSPRYKIIEKRQSVAFWCNPISGHATLYWYQQILGQGPKLLIQFQNNGVVDDSQLPKDRFSAERLKGVDSTLKIQPAKLEDSAVYLCASSLVRPGLGYEQFFGPGTRLTVL.